This TCR beta chain originates from a study of CD8 T cells in Susac syndrome. The CDR3 consists of 13 residues. The V end was cut by 7 bases, the J end by 4 bases, with 14 bases between. CDR1 and CDR2 (germline): SNHLY, FYNNEI. RNA in amounts of about 0.5 to 1 ug was reverse transcribed with random hexamers. In TCRdb, the immunoSEQ multiplex PCR reads were re-called with MiXCR into one record per CDR3 protein. Of under 200,000 distinct CDR3 sequences in the sample, around 94% were seen once. The gene calls are TRBV2 and TRBJ2-7, with no clear D. This clonotype was sampled from a human donor in good health. Specimen: CD4+ T cells from PBMCs. CDR3 sequence: CASKLEKGYEQYF. The CDR3 DNA sequence: TGTGCCAGCAAATTGGAAAAGGGATACGAGCAGTACTTC.